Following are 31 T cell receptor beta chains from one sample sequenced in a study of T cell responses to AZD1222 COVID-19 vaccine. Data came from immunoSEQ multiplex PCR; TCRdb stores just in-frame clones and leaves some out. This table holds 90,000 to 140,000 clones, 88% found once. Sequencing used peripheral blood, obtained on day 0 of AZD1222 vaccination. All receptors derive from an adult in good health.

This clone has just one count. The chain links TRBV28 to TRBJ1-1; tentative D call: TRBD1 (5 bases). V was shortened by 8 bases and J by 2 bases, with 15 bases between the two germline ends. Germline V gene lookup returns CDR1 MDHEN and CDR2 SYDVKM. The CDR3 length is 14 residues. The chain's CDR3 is CASSIPTANTEAFF. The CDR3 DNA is TGTGCCAGCTCCATTCCGACAGCTAACACTGAAGCTTTCTTT.

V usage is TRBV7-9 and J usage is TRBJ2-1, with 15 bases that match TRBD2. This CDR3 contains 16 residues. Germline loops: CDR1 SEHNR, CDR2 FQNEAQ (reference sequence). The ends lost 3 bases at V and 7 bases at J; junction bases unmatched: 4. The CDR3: CASSFGLAGGENEQFF. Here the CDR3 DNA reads TGTGCCAGCAGCTTTGGACTAGCGGGAGGGGAAAATGAGCAGTTCTTC.

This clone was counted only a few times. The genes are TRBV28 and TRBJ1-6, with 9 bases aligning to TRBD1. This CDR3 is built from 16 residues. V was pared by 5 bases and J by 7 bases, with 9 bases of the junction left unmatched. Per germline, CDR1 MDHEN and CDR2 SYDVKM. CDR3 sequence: CASSEKWGTGNSPLHF. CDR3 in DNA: TGTGCCAGCAGTGAAAAGTGGGGGACAGGGAATTCACCCCTCCACTTT. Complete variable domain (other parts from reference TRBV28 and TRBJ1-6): DVKVTQSSRYLVKRTGEKVFLECVQDMDHENMFWYRQDPGLGLRLIYFSYDVKMKEKGDIPEGYSVSREKKERFSLILESASTNQTSMYLCASSEKWGTGNSPLHFGNGTRLTVT.

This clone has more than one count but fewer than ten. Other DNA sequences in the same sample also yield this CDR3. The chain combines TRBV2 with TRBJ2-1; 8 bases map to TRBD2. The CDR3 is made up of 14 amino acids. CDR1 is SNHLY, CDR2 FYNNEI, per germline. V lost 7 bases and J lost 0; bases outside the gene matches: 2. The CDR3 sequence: CASNSGSSYNEQFF. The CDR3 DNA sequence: TGTGCCAGCAACAGCGGGAGCTCCTACAATGAGCAGTTCTTC.

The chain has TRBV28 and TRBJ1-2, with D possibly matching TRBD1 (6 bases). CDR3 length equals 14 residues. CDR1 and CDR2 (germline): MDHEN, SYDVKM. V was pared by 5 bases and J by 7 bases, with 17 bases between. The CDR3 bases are TGTGCCAGCAGTCTGGTTGGAACAGGGTTTGGCTACACCTTC. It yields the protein CASSLVGTGFGYTF.

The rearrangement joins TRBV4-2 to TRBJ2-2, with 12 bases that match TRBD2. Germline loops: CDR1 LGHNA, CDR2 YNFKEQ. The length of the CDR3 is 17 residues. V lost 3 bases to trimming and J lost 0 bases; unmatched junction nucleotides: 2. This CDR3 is CASSQGLAGTNTGELFF. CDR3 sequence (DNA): TGTGCCAGCAGCCAGGGACTAGCGGGCACGAACACCGGGGAGCTGTTTTTT.

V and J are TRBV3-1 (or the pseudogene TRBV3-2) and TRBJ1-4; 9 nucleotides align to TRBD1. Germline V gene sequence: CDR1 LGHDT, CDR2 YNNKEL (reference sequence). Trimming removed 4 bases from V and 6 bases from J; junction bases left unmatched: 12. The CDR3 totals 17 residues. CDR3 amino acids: CASSPSRDRESYEKLFF. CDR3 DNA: TGTGCCAGCAGCCCCTCCCGGGACAGGGAATCTTATGAAAAACTGTTTTTT.

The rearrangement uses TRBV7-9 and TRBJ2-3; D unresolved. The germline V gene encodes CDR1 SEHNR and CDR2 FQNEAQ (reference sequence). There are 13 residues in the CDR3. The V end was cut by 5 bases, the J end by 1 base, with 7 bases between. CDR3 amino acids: CASSQSRTDTQYF. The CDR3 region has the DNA TGTGCCAGCAGCCAGAGTCGCACAGATACGCAGTATTTT.

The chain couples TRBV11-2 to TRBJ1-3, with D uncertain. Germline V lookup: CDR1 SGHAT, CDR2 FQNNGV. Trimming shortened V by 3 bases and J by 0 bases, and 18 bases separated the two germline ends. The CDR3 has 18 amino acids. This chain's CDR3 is CASSFPETGPYSGNTIYF. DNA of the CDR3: TGTGCCAGCAGCTTTCCCGAAACCGGGCCCTACTCTGGAAACACCATATATTTT.

The CDR3 coding sequence is TGTGCCAGCAGTGAAAACGCCTTAAATGAGCAGTTCTTC. Amino acids: CASSENALNEQFF. The chain combines TRBV2 with TRBJ2-1; D gene unclear. Trimming cost V 2 bases and J 7 bases, with 9 bases left between them. The CDR3 is made up of 13 amino acids. The V gene's germline CDR1 is SNHLY and CDR2 FYNNEI. Drawing the rest from reference TRBV2 and TRBJ2-1, the complete variable domain is EPEVTQTPSHQVTQMGQEVILRCVPISNHLYFYWYRQILGQKVEFLVSFYNNEISEKSEIFDDQFSVERPDGSNFTLKIRSTKLEDSAMYFCASSENALNEQFFGPGTRLTVL.

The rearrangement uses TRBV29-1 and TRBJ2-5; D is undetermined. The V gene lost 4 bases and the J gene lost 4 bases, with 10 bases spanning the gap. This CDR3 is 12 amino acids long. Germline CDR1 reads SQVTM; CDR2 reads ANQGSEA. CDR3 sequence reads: CSVGGNRETQYF. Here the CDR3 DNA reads TGCAGCGTTGGGGGTAACAGAGAGACCCAGTACTTC.

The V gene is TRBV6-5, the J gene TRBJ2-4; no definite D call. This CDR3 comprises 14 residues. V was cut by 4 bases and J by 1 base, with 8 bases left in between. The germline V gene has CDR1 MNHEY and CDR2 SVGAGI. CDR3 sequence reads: CASSSLRAKNIQYF. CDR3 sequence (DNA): TGTGCCAGCAGTTCTCTGCGCGCCAAAAACATTCAGTACTTC.

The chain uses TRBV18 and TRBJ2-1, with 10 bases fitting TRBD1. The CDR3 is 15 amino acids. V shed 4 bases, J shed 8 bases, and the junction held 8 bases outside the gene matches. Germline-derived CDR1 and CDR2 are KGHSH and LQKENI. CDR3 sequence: CASSREGQGIDEQFF. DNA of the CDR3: TGTGCCAGCTCACGCGAGGGACAGGGGATTGATGAGCAGTTCTTC.

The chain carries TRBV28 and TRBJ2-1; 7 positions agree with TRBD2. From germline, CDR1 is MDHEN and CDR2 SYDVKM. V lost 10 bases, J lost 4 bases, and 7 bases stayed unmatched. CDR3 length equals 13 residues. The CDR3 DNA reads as TGTGCCACGGGGCTAGCGGAATACAATGAGCAGTTCTTC. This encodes CATGLAEYNEQFF.

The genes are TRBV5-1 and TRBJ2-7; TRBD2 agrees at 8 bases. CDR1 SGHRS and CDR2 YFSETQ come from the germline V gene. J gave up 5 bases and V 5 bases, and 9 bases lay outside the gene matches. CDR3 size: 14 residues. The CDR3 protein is CASREERELDEQYF. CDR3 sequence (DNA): TGCGCCAGCAGGGAGGAGCGGGAGCTGGACGAGCAGTACTTC.

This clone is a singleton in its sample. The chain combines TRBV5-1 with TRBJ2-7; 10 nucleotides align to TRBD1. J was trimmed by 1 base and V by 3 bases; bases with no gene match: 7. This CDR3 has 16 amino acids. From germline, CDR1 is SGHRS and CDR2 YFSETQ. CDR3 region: CASSWRTGGRSYEQYF. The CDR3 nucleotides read TGCGCCAGCAGCTGGAGGACAGGGGGAAGGTCCTACGAGCAGTACTTC.

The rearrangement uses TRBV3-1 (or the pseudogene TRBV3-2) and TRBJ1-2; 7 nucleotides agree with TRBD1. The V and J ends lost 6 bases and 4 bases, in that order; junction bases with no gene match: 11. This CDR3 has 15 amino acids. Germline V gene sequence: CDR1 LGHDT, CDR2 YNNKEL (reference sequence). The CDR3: CASSLALDRAYGYTF. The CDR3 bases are TGTGCCAGCAGTCTAGCATTAGACAGGGCCTATGGCTACACCTTC.

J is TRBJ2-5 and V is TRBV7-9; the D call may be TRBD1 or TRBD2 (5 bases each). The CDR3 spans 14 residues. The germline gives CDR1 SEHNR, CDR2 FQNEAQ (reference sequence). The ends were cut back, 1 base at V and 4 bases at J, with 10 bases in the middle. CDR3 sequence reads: CASSLVEGRETQYF. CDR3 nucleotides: TGTGCCAGCAGCTTAGTCGAGGGGAGAGAGACCCAGTACTTC. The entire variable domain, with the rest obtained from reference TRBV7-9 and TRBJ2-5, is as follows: DTGVSQNPRHKITKRGQNVTFRCDPISEHNRLYWYRQTLGQGPEFLTYFQNEAQLEKSRLLSDRFSAERPKGSFSTLEIQRTEQGDSAMYLCASSLVEGRETQYFGPGTRLLVL.

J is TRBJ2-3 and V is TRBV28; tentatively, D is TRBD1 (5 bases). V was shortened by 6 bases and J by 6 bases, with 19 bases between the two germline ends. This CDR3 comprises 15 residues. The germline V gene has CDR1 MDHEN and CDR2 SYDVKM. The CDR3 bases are TGTGCCAGCAGCCCCCGCCAGGGTGAACGGGATACGCAGTATTTT. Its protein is CASSPRQGERDTQYF.

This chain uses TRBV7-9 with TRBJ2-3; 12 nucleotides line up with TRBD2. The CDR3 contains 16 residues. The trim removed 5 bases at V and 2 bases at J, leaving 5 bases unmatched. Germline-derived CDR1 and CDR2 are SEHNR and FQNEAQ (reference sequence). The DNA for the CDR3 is TGTGCCAGCAGCGGACTAGCGGGAAGACTCACAGATACGCAGTATTTT. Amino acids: CASSGLAGRLTDTQYF. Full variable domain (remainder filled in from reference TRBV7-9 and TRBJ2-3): DTGVSQNPRHKITKRGQNVTFRCDPISEHNRLYWYRQTLGQGPEFLTYFQNEAQLEKSRLLSDRFSAERPKGSFSTLEIQRTEQGDSAMYLCASSGLAGRLTDTQYFGPGTRLTVL.

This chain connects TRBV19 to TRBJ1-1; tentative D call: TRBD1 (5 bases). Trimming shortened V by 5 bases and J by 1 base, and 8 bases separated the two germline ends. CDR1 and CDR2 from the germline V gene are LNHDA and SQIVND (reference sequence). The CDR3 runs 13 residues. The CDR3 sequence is CASSRTGNTEAFF. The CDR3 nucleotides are TGTGCCAGTAGTCGAACAGGGAACACTGAAGCTTTCTTT.

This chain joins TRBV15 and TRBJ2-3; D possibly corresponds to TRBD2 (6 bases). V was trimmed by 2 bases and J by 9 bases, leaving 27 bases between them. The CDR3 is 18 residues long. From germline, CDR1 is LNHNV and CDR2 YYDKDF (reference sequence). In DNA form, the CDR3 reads TGTGCCACCAGCAGAAAAGTAGTTGGAGGGCAGCAGCAGATCACGCAGTATTTT. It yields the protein CATSRKVVGGQQQITQYF.

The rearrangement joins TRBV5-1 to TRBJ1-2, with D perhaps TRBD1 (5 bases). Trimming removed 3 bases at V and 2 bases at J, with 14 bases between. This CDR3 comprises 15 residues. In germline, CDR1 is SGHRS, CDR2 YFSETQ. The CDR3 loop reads CASSSFQGGNYGYTF. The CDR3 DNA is TGCGCCAGCAGCTCCTTCCAGGGAGGGAACTATGGCTACACCTTC.

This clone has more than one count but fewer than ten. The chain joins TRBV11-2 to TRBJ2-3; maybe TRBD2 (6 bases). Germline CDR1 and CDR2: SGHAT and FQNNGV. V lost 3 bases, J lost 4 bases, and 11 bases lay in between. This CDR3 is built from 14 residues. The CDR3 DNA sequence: TGTGCCAGCAGCTTGCTGGAGGGCCCAGATACGCAGTATTTT. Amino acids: CASSLLEGPDTQYF.

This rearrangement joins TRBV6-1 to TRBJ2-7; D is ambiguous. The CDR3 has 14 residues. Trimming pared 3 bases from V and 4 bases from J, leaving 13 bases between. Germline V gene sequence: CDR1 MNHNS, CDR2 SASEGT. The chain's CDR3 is CASSDHLVLYEQYF. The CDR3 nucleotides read TGTGCCAGCAGTGACCATCTAGTGCTGTACGAGCAGTACTTC.

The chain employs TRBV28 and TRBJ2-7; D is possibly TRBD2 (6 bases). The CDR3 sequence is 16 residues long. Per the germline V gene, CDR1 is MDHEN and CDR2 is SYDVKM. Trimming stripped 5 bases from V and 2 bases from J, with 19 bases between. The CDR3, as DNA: TGTGCCAGCAGTCCATCCGGCGGGGTAGTCACCTACGAGCAGTACTTC. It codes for CASSPSGGVVTYEQYF.

Written as DNA, the CDR3 is TGTGCCATCAGTGGCGGCCTGCTGGGCACCGGGGAGCTGTTTTTT. It specifies CAISGGLLGTGELFF. The chain is built from TRBV10-3 and TRBJ2-2, with unresolved D. The germline CDR1 and CDR2 sequences are ENHRY and SYGVKD. V lost 4 bases and J lost 4, with 13 bases in between. The CDR3 consists of 15 residues.

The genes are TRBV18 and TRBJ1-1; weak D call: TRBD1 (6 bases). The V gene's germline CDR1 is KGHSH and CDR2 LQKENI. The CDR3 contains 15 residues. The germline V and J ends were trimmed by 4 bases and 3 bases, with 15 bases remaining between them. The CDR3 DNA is TGTGCCAGCTCACTCCCCCCCGCAGGGGACACTGAAGCTTTCTTT. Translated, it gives CASSLPPAGDTEAFF.

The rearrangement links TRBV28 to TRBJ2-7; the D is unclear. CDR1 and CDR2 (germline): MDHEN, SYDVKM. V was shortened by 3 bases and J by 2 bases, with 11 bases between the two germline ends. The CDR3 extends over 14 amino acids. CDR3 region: CASSFGRTTYEQYF. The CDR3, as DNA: TGTGCCAGCAGTTTCGGGCGGACCACCTACGAGCAGTACTTC.

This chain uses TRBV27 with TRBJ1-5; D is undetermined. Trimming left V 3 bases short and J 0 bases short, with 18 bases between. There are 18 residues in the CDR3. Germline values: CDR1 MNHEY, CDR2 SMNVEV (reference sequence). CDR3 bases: TGTGCCAGCAGTTTTCGGGCCGGGGAGACATCTAGCAATCAGCCCCAGCATTTT. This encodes CASSFRAGETSSNQPQHF.

The CDR3 loop reads CASSVSSTGGNTGELFF. The CDR3 DNA sequence: TGTGCCAGCAGCGTTTCTTCAACAGGGGGCAACACCGGGGAGCTGTTTTTT. This chain uses TRBV9 with TRBJ2-2, with 9 positions matching TRBD1. Germline-derived CDR1 and CDR2 are SGDLS and YYNGEE. The CDR3 contains 17 residues. V gave up 2 bases and J gave up 2 bases; unmatched junction bases: 7. The entire variable domain, with the rest obtained from reference TRBV9 and TRBJ2-2, is as follows: DSGVTQTPKHLITATGQRVTLRCSPRSGDLSVYWYQQSLDQGLQFLIQYYNGEERAKGNILERFSAQQFPDLHSELNLSSLELGDSALYFCASSVSSTGGNTGELFFGEGSRLTVL.